The present T cell receptor beta chain was sequenced within a study of blood T cell repertoires in COVID-19. Study as a whole: COVID-19 samples from acute and convalescent phases originated in the United States, Italy and Spain. Sample material is recorded as cDNA or gDNA derived from T cells, B-cell-depleted T cells, or PBMCs.

As handled by the study authors: Quantification of nucleated cells was approximated via reference gene primer amplification. Profiled with immunoSEQ multiplex PCR; TCRdb holds only in-frame clones, not every one. Clone size and the V and J calls come from that table; the DNA yielded D and trimming. Found here are a few hundred thousand clones, about 90% of them singletons; the top ten hold 0.95% to 1.5%. This CDR3 spans 16 amino acids. The germline CDR1 and CDR2 sequences are KGHSH and LQKENI. The junction had 5 bases not matched to a gene; V was cut back by 0 bases and J by 6 bases. The specimen was peripheral blood. This clonotype was obtained from a middle-aged man with acute or convalescent COVID-19. The chain couples TRBV18 to TRBJ1-6; 7 bases are a match to TRBD1. The CDR3 here is CASSPPATGSNSPLHF. CDR3 nucleotides: TGTGCCAGCTCACCACCGGCGACAGGGAGTAATTCACCCCTCCACTTT.